The 2 T cell receptor beta chains below were found in one sample sequenced in a study of beta chain features in type 1 diabetes. Every isolated RNA sample was fully reverse transcribed, so sequencing captured expressed TCRB transcripts. Repertoires were generated with immunoSEQ multiplex PCR, while TCRdb's copy carries only in-frame clones and drops some. Among 150,000 or so clones listed, approximately 8.4% were seen once. The sample was central memory CD4+ T cells from blood. Source of these receptors: a woman aged 18-30 years in good health.

The chain is built from TRBV18 and TRBJ1-1, with D perhaps TRBD1 (5 bases). V lost 6 bases to trimming and J lost 4 bases, with 15 bases between them. This CDR3 region has 14 residues. Germline-derived CDR1 and CDR2 are KGHSH and LQKENI. The CDR3 protein is CASSSFREGTEAFF. CDR3 bases: TGTGCCAGCTCGTCCTTCAGGGAGGGCACTGAAGCTTTCTTT.

The rearrangement uses TRBV12-5 and TRBJ1-1; possibly TRBD1 for D (6 bases). The germline CDR1 and CDR2 sequences are LGHNT and FRNRAP. Trimming removed 1 base at V and 4 bases at J, with 7 bases between. The CDR3 length is 13 residues. The CDR3 loop is CASGLDRVTEAFF. CDR3 nucleotide sequence: TGTGCTAGTGGTTTGGACAGGGTCACTGAAGCTTTCTTT.